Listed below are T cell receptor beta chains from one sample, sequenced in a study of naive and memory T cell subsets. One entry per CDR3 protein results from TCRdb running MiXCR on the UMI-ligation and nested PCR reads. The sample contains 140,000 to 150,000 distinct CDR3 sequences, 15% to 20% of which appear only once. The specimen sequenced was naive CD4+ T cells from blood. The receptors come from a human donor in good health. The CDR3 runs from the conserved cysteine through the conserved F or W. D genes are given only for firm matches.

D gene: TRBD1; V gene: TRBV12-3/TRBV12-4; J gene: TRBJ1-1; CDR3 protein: CASRKTGSAEAFF
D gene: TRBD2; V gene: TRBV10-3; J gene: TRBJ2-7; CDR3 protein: CAISALAGYYEQYF
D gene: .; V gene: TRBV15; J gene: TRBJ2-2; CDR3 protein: CATSRDLAGELFF
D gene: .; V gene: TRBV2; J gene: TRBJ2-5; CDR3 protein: CASSAEQGFETQYF
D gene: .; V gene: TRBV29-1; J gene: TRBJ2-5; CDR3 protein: CSVLQETQYF
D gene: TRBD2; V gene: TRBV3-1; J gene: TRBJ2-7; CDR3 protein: CASSHGRGRAAYEQYF
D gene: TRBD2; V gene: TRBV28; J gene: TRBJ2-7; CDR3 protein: CASSFSGRDHEQYF
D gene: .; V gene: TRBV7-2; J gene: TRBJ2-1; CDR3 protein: CASSFGTFYNEQFF
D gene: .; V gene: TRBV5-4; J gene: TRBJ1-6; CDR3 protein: CASSLAGGLNSPLHF
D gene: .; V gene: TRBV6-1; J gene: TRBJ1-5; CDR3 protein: CASSEARGSRGRFNQPQHF
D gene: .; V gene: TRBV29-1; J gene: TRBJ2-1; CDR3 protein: CSVGSGEQFF
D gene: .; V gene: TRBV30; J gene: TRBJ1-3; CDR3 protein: CAWNPGLGNTIYF
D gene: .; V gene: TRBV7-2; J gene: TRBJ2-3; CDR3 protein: CASSLGRMSDTQYF
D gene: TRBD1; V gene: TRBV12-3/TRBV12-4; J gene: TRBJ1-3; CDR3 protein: CASSRNRGTGNTIYF
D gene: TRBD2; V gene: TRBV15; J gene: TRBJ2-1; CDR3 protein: CATSRDLRETEQFF
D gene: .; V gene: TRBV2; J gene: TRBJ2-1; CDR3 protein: CASSEPEWIGFNEQFF
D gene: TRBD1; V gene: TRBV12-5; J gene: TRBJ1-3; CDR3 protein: CASGLPRDRGKNTIYF
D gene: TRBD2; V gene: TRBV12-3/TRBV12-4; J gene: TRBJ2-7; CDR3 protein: CASSLGPLMASGRYEQYF
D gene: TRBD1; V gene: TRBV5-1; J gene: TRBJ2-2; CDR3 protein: CASSLQPPGQGAGELFF
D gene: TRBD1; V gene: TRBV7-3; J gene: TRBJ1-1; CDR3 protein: CASSLGDRARTEAFF
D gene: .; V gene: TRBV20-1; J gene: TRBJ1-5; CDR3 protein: CSATWQSNQPQHF
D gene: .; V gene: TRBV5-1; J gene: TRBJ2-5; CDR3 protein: CASAIGNGLIQETQYF
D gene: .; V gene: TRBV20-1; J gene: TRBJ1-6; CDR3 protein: CSARLGGSSYNSPLHF
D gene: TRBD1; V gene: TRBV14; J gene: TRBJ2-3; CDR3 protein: CASSQTGRLGSDTQYF
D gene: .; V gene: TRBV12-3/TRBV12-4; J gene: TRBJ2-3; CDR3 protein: CASTRTLTNTDTQYF
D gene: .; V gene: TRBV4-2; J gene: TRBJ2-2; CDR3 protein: CASSQEQGGGTGELFF
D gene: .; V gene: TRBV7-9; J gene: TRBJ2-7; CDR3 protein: CASSFTGSGSYEQYF
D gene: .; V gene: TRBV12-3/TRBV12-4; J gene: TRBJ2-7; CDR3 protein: CASTAGFYEQYF
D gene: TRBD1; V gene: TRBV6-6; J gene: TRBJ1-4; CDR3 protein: CASRGRLTGVREKLFF
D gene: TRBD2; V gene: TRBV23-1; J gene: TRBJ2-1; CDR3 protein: CASSPPTSGPSHNEQFF
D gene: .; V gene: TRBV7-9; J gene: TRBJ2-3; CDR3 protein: CASEGTDTQYF
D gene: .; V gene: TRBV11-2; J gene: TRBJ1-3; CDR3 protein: CASSFAGNTIYF
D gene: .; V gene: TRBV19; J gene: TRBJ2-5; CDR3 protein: CASSANPGVQETQYF
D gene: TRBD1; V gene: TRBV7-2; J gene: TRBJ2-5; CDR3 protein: CASSPDRGRETQYF
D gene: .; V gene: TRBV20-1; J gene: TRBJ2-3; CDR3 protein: CSATTGSSTDTQYF
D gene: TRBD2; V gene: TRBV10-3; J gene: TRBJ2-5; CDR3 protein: CAISQAGPDQETQYF
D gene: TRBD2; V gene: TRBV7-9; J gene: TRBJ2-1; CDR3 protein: CASSSGTSGRGSYNEQFF
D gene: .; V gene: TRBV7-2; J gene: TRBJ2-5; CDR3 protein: CASSLDDPGLKETQYF
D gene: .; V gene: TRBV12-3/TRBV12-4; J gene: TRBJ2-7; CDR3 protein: CASRYRKGVYEQYF
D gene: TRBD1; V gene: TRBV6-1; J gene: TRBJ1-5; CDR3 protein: CASAGGAGGDNQPQHF